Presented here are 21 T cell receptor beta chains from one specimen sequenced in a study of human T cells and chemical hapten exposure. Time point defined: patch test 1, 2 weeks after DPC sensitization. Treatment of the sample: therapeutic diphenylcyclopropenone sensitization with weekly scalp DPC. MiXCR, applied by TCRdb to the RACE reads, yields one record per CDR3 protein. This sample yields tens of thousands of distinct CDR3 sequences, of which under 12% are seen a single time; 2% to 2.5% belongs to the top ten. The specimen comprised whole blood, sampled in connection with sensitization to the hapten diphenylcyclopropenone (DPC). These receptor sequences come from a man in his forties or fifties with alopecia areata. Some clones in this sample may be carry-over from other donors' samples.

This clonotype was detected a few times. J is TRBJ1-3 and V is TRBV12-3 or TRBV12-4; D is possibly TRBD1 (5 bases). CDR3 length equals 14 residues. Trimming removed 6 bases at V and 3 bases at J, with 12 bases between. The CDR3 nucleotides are TGTGCCAGCAGGATTTGGGGGAATGGAAACACCATATATTTT. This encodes CASRIWGNGNTIYF.

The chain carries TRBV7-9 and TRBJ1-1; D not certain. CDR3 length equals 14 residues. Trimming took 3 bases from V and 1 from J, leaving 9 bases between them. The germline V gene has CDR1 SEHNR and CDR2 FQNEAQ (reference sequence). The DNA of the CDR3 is TGTGCCAGCAGCTTTGATCGGGGGAACACTGAAGCTTTCTTT. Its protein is CASSFDRGNTEAFF.

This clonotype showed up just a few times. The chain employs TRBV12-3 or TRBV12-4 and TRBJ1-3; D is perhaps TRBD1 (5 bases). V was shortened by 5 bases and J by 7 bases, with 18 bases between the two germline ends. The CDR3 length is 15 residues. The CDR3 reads CASSPPDSFRNTIYF. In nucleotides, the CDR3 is TGTGCCAGCAGTCCCCCAGACAGTTTTAGGAACACCATATATTTT.

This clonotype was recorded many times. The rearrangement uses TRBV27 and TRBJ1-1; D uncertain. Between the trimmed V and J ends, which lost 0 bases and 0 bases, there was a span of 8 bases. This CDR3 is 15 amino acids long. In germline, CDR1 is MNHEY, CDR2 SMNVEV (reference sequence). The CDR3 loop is CASSLSPGMNTEAFF. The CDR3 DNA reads TGTGCCAGCAGTTTATCCCCCGGTATGAACACTGAAGCTTTCTTT.

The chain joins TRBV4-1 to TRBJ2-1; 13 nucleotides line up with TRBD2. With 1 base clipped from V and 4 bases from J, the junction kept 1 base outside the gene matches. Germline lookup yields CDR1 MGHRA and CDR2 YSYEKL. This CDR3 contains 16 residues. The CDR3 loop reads CASSQGTSGSYNEQFF. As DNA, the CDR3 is TGCGCCAGCAGCCAAGGGACTAGCGGGAGTTACAATGAGCAGTTCTTC.

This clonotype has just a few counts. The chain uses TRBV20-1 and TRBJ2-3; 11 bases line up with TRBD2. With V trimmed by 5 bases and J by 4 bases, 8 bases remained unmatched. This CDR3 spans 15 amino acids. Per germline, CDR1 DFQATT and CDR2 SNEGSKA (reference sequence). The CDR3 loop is CSAGLLAGVPDTQYF. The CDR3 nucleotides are TGCAGTGCTGGGTTACTAGCGGGAGTCCCAGATACGCAGTATTTT.

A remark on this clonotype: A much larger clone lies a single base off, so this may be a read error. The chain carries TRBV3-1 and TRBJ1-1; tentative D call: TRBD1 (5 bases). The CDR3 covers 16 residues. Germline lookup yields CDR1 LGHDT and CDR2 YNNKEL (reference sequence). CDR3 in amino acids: CASSPNARGPATEDFF. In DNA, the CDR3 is TGTGCCAGCAGCCCGAACGCCCGGGGCCCGGCAACTGAAGATTTCTTT.

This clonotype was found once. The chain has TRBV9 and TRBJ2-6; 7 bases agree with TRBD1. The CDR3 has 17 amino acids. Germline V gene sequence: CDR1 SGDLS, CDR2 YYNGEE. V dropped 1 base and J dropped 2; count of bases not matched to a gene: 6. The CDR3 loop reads CASSVRQGGPGANVLTF. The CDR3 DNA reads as TGTGCCAGCAGCGTAAGACAGGGTGGGCCTGGGGCCAACGTCCTGACTTTC.

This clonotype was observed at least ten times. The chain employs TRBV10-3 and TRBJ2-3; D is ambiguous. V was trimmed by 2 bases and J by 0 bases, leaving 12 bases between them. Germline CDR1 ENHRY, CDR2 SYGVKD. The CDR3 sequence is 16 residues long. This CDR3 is CAISEGKGISTDTQYF. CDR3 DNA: TGTGCCATCAGTGAGGGGAAGGGTATTAGCACAGATACGCAGTATTTT.

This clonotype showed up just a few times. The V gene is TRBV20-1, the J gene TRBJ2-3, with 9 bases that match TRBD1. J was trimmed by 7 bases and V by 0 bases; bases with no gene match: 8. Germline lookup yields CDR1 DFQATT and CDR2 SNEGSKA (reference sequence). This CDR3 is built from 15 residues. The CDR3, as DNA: TGCAGTGCTAGAGATTCGACAGGGGGTCGGAATACGCAGTATTTT. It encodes CSARDSTGGRNTQYF.

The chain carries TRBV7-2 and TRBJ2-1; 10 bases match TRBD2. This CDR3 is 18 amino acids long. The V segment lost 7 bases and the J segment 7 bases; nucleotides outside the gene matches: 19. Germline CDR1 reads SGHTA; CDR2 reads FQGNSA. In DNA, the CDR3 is TGTGCCAGCATCGGTAGACTACCTCTAGCGGGAGTAACGAATGAGCAGTTCTTC. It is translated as CASIGRLPLAGVTNEQFF.

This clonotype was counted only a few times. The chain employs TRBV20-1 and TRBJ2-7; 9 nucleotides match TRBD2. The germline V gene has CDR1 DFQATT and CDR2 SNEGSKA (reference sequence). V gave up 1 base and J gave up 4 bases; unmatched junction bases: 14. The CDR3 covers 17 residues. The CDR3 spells CSARGSHTSGPRYEQYF. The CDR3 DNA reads TGCAGTGCTAGAGGGTCCCATACTAGCGGGCCTAGATACGAGCAGTACTTC.

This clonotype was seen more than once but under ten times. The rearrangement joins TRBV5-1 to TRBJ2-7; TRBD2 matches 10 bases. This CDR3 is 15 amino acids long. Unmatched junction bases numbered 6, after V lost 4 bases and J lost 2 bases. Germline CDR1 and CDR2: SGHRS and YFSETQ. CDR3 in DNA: TGCGCCAGCAGCAAAACTAGCGGGACTACCTACGAGCAGTACTTC. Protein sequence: CASSKTSGTTYEQYF.

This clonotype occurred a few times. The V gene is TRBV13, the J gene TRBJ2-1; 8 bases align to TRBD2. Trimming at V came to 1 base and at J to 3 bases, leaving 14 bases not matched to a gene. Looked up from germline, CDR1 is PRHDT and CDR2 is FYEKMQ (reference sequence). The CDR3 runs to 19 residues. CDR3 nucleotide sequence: TGTGCCAGCAGCTTAGTCGGGGGGGGGACGGGACACATCTACAATGAGCAGTTCTTC. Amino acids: CASSLVGGGTGHIYNEQFF. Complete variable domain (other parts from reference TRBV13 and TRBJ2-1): AAGVIQSPRHLIKEKRETATLKCYPIPRHDTVYWYQQGPGQDPQFLISFYEKMQSDKGSIPDRFSAQQFSDYHSELNMSSLELGDSALYFCASSLVGGGTGHIYNEQFFGPGTRLTVL.

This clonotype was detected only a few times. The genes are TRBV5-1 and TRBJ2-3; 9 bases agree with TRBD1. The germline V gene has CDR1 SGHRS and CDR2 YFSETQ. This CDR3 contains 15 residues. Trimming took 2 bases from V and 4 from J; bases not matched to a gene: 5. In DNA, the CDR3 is TGCGCCAGCAGCTTCGGGCGACAGGGGGCAGATACGCAGTATTTT. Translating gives CASSFGRQGADTQYF. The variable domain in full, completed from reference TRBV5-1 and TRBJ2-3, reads KAGVTQTPRYLIKTRGQQVTLSCSPISGHRSVSWYQQTPGQGLQFLFEYFSETQRNKGNFPGRFSGRQFSNSRSEMNVSTLELGDSALYLCASSFGRQGADTQYFGPGTRLTVL.

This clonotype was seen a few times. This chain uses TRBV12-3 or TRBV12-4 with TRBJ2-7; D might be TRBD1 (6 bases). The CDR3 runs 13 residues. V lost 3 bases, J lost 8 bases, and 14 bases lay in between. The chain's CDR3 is CASSFFRGGKQYV. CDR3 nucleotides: TGTGCCAGCAGTTTTTTCCGAGGGGGAAAGCAGTACGTC.

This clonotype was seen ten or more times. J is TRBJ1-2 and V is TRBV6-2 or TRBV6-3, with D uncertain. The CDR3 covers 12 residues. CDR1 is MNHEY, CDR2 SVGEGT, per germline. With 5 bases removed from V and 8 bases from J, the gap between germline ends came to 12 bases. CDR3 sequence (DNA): TGTGCCAGCAGTCAATTTGACCGGGGCTACACCTTC. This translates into CASSQFDRGYTF.

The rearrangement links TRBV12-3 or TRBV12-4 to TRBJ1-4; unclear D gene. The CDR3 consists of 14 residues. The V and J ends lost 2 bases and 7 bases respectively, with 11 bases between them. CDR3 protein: CASSLTGESEKLFF. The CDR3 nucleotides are TGTGCCAGCAGTTTAACCGGGGAGAGTGAAAAACTGTTTTTT.

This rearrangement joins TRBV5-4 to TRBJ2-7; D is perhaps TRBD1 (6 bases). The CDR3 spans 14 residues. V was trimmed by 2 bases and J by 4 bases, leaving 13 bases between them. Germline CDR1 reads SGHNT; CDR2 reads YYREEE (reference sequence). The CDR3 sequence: CASSLQGFEYEQYV. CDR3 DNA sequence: TGTGCCAGCAGCTTACAGGGTTTTGAGTACGAGCAGTACGTC.

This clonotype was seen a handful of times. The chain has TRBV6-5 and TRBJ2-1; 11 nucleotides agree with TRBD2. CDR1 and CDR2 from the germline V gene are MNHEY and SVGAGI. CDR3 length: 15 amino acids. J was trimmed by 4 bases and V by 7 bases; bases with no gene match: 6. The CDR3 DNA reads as TGTGCCAGCAAGGAGGCTAGCGGGAGGTACAATGAGCAGTTCTTC. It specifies CASKEASGRYNEQFF.

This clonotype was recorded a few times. CDR3 amino acids: CASSPRTSASTDTQYF. CDR3 sequence (DNA): TGTGCCAGCTCACCCCGGACTAGCGCGAGCACAGATACGCAGTATTTT. The gene calls are TRBV18 and TRBJ2-3; 9 positions agree with TRBD2. CDR3 length: 16 amino acids. Losses at the gene ends were 3 bases for V and 0 bases for J; bases not matched to a gene: 4. Germline CDR1 reads KGHSH; CDR2 reads LQKENI.